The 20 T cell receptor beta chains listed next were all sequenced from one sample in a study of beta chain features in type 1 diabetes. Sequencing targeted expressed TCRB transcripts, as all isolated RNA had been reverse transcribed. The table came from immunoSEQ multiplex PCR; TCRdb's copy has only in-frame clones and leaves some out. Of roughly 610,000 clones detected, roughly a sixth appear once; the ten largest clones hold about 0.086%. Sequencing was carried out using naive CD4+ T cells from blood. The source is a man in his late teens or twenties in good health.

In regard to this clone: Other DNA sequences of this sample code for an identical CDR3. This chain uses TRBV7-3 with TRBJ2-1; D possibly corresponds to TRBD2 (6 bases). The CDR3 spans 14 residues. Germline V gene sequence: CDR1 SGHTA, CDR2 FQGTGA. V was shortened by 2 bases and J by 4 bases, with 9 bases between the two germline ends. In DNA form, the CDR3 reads TGTGCCAGCAGCTTAGGCCGGGAGTACAATGAGCAGTTCTTC. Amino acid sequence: CASSLGREYNEQFF.

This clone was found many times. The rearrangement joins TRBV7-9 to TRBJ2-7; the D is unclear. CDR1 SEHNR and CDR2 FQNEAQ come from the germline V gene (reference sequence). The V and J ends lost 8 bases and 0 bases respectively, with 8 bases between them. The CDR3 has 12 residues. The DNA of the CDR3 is TGTGCCAGCGGGTACAGCTCCTACGAGCAGTACTTC. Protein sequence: CASGYSSYEQYF.

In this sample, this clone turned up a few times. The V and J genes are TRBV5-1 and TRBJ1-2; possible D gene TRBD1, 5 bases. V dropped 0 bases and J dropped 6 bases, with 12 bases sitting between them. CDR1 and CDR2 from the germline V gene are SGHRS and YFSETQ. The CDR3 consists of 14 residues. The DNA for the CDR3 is TGCGCCAGCAGCTTGGCCCGGGGGAGTAATGGCTACACCTTC. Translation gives CASSLARGSNGYTF.

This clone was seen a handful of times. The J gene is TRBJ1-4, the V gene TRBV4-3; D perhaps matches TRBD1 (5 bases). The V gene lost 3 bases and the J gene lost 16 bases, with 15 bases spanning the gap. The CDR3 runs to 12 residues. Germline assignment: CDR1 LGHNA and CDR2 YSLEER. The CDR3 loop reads CASSHPVGGGFF. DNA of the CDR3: TGCGCCAGCAGCCATCCCGTCGGGGGTGGGTTTTTT.

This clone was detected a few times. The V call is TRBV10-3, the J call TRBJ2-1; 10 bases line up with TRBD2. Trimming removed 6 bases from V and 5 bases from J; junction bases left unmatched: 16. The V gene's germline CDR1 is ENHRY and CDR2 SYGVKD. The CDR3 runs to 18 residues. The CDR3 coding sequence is TGTGCCATCAGAGGACGGCTAGCGGGAGTAGGAGGGGACAATGAGCAGTTCTTC. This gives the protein CAIRGRLAGVGGDNEQFF.

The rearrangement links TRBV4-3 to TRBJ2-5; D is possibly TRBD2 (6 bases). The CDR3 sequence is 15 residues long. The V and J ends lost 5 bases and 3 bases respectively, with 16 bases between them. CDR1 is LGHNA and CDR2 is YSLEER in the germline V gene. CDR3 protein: CASSNRGIGEETQYF. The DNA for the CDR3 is TGCGCCAGCAGCAACCGGGGGATAGGGGAAGAGACCCAGTACTTC.

The CDR3 region has the DNA TGTGCCAGCAGCTTAGCAGGAGTGCCCGAGCAGTACTTC. Translation: CASSLAGVPEQYF. The chain joins TRBV7-2 to TRBJ2-7; D is unresolved. V was trimmed by 0 bases and J by 6 bases, leaving 9 bases between them. Germline V gives CDR1 SGHTA, CDR2 FQGNSA. The CDR3 consists of 13 residues. The whole variable domain, filled in from reference TRBV7-2 and TRBJ2-7, reads GAGVSQSPSNKVTEKGKDVELRCDPISGHTALYWYRQSLGQGLEFLIYFQGNSAPDKSGLPSDRFSAERTGGSVSTLTIQRTQQEDSAVYLCASSLAGVPEQYFGPGTRLTVT.

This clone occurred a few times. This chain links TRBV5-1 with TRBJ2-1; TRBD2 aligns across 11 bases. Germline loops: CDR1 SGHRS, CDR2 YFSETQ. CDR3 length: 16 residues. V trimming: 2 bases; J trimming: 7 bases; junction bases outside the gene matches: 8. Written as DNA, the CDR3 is TGCGCCAGCAGCTTACTAGCGGGGGCGCTCGGAAATGAGCAGTTCTTC. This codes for CASSLLAGALGNEQFF.

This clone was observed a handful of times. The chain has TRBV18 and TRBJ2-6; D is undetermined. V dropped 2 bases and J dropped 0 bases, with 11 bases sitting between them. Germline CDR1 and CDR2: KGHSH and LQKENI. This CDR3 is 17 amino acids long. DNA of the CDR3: TGTGCCAGCTCACCAGAATGGTCGGTCTCTGGGGCCAACGTCCTGACTTTC. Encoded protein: CASSPEWSVSGANVLTF.

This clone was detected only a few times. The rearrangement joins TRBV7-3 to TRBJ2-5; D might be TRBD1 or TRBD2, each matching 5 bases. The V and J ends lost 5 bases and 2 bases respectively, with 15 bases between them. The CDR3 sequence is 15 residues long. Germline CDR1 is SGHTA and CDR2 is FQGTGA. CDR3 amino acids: CASSPIPGRQETQYF. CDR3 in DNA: TGTGCCAGCAGCCCTATCCCGGGGCGTCAAGAGACCCAGTACTTC. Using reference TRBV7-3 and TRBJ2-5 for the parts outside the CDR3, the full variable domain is GAGVSQTPSNKVTEKGKYVELRCDPISGHTALYWYRQSLGQGPEFLIYFQGTGAADDSGLPNDRFFAVRPEGSVSTLKIQRTERGDSAVYLCASSPIPGRQETQYFGPGTRLLVL.

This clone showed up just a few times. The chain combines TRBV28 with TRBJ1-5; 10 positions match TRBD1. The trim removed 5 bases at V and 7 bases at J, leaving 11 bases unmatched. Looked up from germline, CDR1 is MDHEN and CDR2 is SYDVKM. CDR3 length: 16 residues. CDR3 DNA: TGTGCCAGCAGTCCTATTAGACAGGGGGCGGGACAGCCCCAGCATTTT. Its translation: CASSPIRQGAGQPQHF.

CDR3 sequence: CASSIGRAGNTEAFF. CDR3 in DNA: TGTGCCAGTAGTATTGGCAGGGCCGGGAACACTGAAGCTTTCTTT. The rearrangement links TRBV19 to TRBJ1-1; D may be TRBD1 (5 bases). This CDR3 is built from 15 residues. V dropped 3 bases and J dropped 1 base, with 12 bases sitting between them. CDR1 LNHDA and CDR2 SQIVND come from the germline V gene (reference sequence).

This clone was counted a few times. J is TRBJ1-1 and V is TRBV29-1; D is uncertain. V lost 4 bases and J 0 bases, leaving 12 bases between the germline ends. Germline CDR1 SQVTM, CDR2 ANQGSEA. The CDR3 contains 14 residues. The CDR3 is CSVVVTRLNTEAFF. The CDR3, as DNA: TGCAGCGTTGTAGTCACTCGCTTGAACACTGAAGCTTTCTTT.

The CDR3 protein is CASSPLYVKSSGNTIYF. The CDR3, as DNA: TGTGCCAGCTCACCCCTTTATGTGAAAAGCTCTGGAAACACCATATATTTT. The chain carries TRBV18 and TRBJ1-3; no reliable D call. The V end lost 3 bases, the J end lost 0 bases, and 15 bases lay between the germline ends. This CDR3 has 17 amino acids. The germline CDR1 and CDR2 sequences are KGHSH and LQKENI.

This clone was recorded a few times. The CDR3 sequence is CASSPGQGLGGYTF. The CDR3 DNA reads as TGTGCCAGCAGTCCGGGACAGGGGTTGGGCGGCTACACCTTC. This sequence joins TRBV5-5 and TRBJ1-2; 10 nucleotides match TRBD1. Germline-derived CDR1 and CDR2 are SGHKS and YYEKEE (reference sequence). The CDR3 length is 14 residues. V dropped 5 bases and J dropped 8; count of bases not matched to a gene: 9.

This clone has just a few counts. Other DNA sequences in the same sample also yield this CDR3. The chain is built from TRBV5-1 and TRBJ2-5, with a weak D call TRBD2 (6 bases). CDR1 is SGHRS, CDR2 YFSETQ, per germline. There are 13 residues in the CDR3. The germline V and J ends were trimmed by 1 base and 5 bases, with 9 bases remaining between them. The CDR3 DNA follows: TGCGCCAGCAGCTTGACCGGAGGGGAGACCCAGTACTTC. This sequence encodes CASSLTGGETQYF.

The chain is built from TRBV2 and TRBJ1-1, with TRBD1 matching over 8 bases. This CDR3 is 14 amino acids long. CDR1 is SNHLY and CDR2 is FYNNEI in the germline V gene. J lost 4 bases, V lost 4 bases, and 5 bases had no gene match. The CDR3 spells CASSGQGSGTEAFF. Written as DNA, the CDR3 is TGTGCCAGCAGTGGACAGGGGTCAGGCACTGAAGCTTTCTTT.

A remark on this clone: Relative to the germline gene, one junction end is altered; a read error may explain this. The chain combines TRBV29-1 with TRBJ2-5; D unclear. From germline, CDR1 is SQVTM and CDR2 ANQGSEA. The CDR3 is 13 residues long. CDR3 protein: CSVVLGFQGTQYF. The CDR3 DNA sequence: TGCAGCGTTGTCCTAGGATTCCAAGGGACCCAGTACTTC.

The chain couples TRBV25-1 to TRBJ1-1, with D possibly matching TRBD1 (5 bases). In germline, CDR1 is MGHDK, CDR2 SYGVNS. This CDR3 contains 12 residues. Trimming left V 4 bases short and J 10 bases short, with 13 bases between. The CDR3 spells CASSASEGPAFF. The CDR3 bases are TGTGCCAGCAGTGCCAGTGAGGGGCCAGCTTTCTTT.

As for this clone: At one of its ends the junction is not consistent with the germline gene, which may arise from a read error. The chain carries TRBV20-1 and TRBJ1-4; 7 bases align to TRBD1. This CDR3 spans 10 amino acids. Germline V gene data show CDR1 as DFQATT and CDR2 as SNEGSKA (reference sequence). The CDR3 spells CSVRTGELFF. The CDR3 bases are TGCAGTGTTAGAACAGGGGAACTGTTTTTT.